The 10 T cell receptor beta chains reported below all come from one sample, sequenced in a study of blood T cell repertoires in COVID-19. The assay was immunoSEQ multiplex PCR, and TCRdb's table has in-frame clones only and misses some. The repertoire holds around 190,000 clones, with 65% to 90% as singletons. The material sequenced was peripheral blood. These receptors were taken from a human donor in a cohort sampled during active COVID-19.

The V call is TRBV29-1, the J call TRBJ2-2; weak D call: TRBD2 (5 bases). Germline CDR1 and CDR2: SQVTM and ANQGSEA. Between the trimmed V and J ends, which lost 4 bases and 7 bases, there was a span of 7 bases. CDR3 size: 11 residues. The CDR3 loop is CSVGAGGELFF. The CDR3 DNA reads TGCAGCGTTGGGGCGGGCGGGGAGCTGTTTTTT.

This chain connects TRBV7-2 to TRBJ1-5; D uncertain. Germline V gene sequence: CDR1 SGHTA, CDR2 FQGNSA. V was cut by 1 base and J by 8 bases, with 15 bases left in between. This CDR3 contains 15 residues. The CDR3 DNA reads as TGTGCCAGCAGCTTAGATATGGGAGAAGGAAAGCCCCAGCATTTT. Protein product: CASSLDMGEGKPQHF.

The chain combines TRBV6-5 with TRBJ1-6; the D gene is possibly TRBD1 (5 bases). This CDR3 region has 14 residues. Germline CDR1 and CDR2: MNHEY and SVGAGI. Trimming took 1 base from V and 7 from J, leaving 8 bases between them. The DNA of the CDR3 is TGTGCCAGCAGTTACTATGACAGAAATTCACCCCTCCACTTT. Encoded protein: CASSYYDRNSPLHF.

This sequence joins TRBV5-4 and TRBJ2-7; 11 bases match TRBD1. With V trimmed by 3 bases and J by 3 bases, 2 bases remained unmatched. CDR3 size: 14 residues. Germline V gene data show CDR1 as SGHNT and CDR2 as YYREEE (reference sequence). CDR3 loop: CASSSGTGGYEQYF. The DNA for the CDR3 is TGTGCCAGCAGCTCCGGGACAGGGGGCTACGAGCAGTACTTC.

The genes are TRBV10-3 and TRBJ2-5; D remains ambiguous. V was shortened by 4 bases and J by 0 bases, with 3 bases between the two germline ends. In germline, CDR1 is ENHRY, CDR2 SYGVKD. The CDR3 length is 12 residues. CDR3 nucleotides: TGTGCCATCAGTGCGGACCAAGAGACCCAGTACTTC. Amino acids: CAISADQETQYF.

This clone was found a few times. The chain is built from TRBV19 and TRBJ2-7; TRBD1 agrees at 8 bases. The CDR3 length is 16 residues. V shed 4 bases and J 2 bases; nucleotides not matched to a gene: 10. The germline V gene has CDR1 LNHDA and CDR2 SQIVND (reference sequence). The CDR3 reads CASSTNGQGGTYEQYF. The CDR3 DNA is TGTGCCAGTAGTACAAACGGACAGGGTGGGACCTACGAGCAGTACTTC.

V is TRBV28 and J is TRBJ1-6; 7 bases map to TRBD1. The CDR3 consists of 15 residues. Trimming took 7 bases from V and 4 from J; bases not matched to a gene: 7. The germline V gene encodes CDR1 MDHEN and CDR2 SYDVKM. The CDR3 loop is CASKGAELYNSPLHF. The CDR3 DNA sequence: TGTGCCAGCAAGGGGGCAGAACTTTATAATTCACCCCTCCACTTT.

V is TRBV5-4 and J is TRBJ1-1, with D tentatively TRBD1 (5 bases). V was trimmed by 3 bases and J by 5 bases, leaving 20 bases between them. Looked up from germline, CDR1 is SGHNT and CDR2 is YYREEE (reference sequence). CDR3 length equals 16 residues. The CDR3 loop is CASSSSGNFGGTEAFF. CDR3 nucleotides: TGTGCCAGCAGCTCCTCCGGGAACTTCGGGGGGACTGAAGCTTTCTTT.

The gene calls are TRBV6-5 and TRBJ1-6; D remains unclear. Germline CDR1 is MNHEY and CDR2 is SVGAGI. V was pared by 2 bases and J by 9 bases, with 11 bases between. This CDR3 contains 14 residues. The CDR3 region has the DNA TGTGCCAGCAGTTACAGGGAGAAAGGTTCACCCCTCCACTTT. Its translation is CASSYREKGSPLHF.

The chain recombines TRBV24-1 with TRBJ2-1, with 9 bases matching TRBD2. Germline-derived CDR1 and CDR2 are KGHDR and SFDVKD. The V and J ends lost 3 bases and 6 bases, in that order; junction bases with no gene match: 11. The CDR3 has 17 amino acids. The CDR3 DNA reads TGTGCCACCAGTGATCCGCCAAGGGGCGGGGGGGCCAATGAGCAGTTCTTC. Protein: CATSDPPRGGGANEQFF.